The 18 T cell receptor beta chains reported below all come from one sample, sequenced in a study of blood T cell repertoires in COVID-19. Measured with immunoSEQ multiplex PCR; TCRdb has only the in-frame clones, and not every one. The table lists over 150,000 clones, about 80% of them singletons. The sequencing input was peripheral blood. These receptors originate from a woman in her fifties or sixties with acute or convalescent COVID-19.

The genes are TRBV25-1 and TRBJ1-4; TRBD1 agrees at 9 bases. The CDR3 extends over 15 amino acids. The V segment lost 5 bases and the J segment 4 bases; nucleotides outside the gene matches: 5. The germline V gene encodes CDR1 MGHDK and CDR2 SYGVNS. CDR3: CASSRTGGLNEKLFF. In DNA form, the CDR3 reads TGTGCCAGCAGTCGAACAGGGGGCCTTAATGAAAAACTGTTTTTT. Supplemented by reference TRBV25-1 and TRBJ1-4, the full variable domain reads EADIYQTPRYLVIGTGKKITLECSQTMGHDKMYWYQQDPGMELHLIHYSYGVNSTEKGDLSSESTVSRIRTEHFPLTLESARPSHTSQYLCASSRTGGLNEKLFFGSGTQLSVL.

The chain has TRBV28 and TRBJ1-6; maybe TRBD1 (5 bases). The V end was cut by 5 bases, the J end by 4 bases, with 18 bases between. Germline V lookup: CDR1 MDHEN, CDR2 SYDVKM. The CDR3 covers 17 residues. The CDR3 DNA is TGTGCCAGCAGTCCCCTCGGGCAGGGCTGGTATAATTCACCCCTCCACTTT. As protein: CASSPLGQGWYNSPLHF.

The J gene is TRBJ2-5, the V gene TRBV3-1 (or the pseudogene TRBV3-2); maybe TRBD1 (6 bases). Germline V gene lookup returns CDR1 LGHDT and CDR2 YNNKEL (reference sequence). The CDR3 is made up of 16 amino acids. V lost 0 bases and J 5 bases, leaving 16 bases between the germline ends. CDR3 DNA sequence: TGTGCCAGCAGCCAAGATCTGGGGGCAGGGTCGGAGACCCAGTACTTC. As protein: CASSQDLGAGSETQYF.

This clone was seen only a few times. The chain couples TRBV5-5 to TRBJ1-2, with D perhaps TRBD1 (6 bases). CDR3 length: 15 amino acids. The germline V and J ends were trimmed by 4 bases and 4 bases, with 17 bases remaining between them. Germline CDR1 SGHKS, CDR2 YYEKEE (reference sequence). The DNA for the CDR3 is TGTGCCAGCAGCAGTACCTGGACAGACCCCTATGGCTACACCTTC. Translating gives CASSSTWTDPYGYTF.

The CDR3 spells CASSLQGTTGELFF. As DNA, the CDR3 is TGTGCCAGCAGCTTACAGGGGACGACCGGGGAGCTGTTTTTT. The chain combines TRBV13 with TRBJ2-2; D possibly corresponds to TRBD1 (6 bases). Germline V gene lookup returns CDR1 PRHDT and CDR2 FYEKMQ (reference sequence). V lost 2 bases and J lost 5, with 9 bases in between. This CDR3 is built from 14 residues.

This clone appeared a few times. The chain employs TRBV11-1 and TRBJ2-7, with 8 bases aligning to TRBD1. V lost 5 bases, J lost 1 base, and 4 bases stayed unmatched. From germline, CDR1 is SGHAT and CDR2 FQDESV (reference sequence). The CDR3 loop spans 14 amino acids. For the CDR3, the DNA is TGTGCCAGCAGCATCGGACAGGGATCCTACGAGCAGTACTTC. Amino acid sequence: CASSIGQGSYEQYF.

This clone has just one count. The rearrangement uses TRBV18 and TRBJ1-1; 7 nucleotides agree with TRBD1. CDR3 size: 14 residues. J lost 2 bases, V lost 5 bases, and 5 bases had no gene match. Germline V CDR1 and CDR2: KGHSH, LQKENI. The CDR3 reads CASSSGTVNTEAFF. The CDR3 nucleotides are TGTGCCAGCTCATCTGGGACAGTCAACACTGAAGCTTTCTTT.

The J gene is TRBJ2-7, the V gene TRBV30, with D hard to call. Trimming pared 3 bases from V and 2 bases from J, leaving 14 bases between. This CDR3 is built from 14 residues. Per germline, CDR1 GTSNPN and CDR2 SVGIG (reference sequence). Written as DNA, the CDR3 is TGTGCCTGGAGCTCCGACTGGTGGGCCTACGAGCAGTACTTC. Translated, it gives CAWSSDWWAYEQYF.

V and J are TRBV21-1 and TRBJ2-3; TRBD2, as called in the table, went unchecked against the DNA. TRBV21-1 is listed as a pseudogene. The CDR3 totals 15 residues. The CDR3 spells CASSKEAGGTDTQYF. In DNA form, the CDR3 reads TGTGCCAGCAGCAAAGAGGCGGGGGGGACAGATACGCAGTATTTT.

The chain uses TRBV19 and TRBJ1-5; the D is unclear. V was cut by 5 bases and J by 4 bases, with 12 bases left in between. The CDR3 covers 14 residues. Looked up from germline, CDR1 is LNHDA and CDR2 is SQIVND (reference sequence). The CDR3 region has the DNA TGTGCCAGTAGTCCCCAGCGCCCTAATCAGCCCCAGCATTTT. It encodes CASSPQRPNQPQHF.

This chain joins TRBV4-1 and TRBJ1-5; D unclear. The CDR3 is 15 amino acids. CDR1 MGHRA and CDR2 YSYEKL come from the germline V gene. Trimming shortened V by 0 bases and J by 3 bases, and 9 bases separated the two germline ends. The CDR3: CASSQERGYNQPQHF. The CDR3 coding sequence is TGCGCCAGCAGCCAAGAGCGGGGTTACAATCAGCCCCAGCATTTT.

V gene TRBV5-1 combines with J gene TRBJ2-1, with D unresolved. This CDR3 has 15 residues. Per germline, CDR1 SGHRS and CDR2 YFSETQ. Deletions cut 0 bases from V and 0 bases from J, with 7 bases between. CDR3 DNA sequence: TGCGCCAGCAGCTTGGCCACGAGCTCCTACAATGAGCAGTTCTTC. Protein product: CASSLATSSYNEQFF.

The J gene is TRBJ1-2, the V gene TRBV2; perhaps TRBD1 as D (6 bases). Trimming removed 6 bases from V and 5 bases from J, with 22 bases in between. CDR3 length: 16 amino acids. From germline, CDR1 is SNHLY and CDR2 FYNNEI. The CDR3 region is CASRGVKRGRGYGYTF. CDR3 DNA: TGTGCCAGCAGGGGAGTCAAAAGGGGCAGGGGTTATGGCTACACCTTC.

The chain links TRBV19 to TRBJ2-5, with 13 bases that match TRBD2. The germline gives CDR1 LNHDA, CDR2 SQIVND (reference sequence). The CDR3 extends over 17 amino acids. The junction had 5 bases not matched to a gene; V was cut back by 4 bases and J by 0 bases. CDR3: CASSNGLAGAYQETQYF. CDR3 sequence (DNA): TGTGCCAGTAGTAACGGACTAGCGGGGGCTTACCAAGAGACCCAGTACTTC.

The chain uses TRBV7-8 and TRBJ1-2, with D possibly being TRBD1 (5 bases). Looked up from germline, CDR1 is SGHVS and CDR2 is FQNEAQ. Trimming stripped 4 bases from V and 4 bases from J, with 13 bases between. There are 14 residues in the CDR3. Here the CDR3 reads CASSSHRSLYGYTF. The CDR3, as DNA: TGTGCCAGCAGCTCCCACAGGAGTCTCTATGGCTACACCTTC.

In DNA, the CDR3 is TGTGCCAGCAGTTTAGGGCAGGGTACTAATTCACCCCTCCACTTT. Translating it yields CASSLGQGTNSPLHF. The genes are TRBV28 and TRBJ1-6, with D possibly TRBD1 on 5 matching bases. V was clipped by 2 bases and J by 6 bases, with 11 bases between them. The CDR3 has 15 residues. CDR1 and CDR2 (germline): MDHEN, SYDVKM.

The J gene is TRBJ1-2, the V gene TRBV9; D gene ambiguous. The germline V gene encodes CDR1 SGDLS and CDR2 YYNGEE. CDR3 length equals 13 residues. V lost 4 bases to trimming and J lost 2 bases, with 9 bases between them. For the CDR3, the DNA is TGTGCCAGCAGCCCAGATTCCAACTATGGCTACACCTTC. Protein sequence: CASSPDSNYGYTF.

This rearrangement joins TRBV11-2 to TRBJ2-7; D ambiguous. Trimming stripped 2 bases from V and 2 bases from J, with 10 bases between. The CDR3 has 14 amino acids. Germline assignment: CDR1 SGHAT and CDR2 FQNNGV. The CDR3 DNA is TGTGCCAGCAGCTTATCGATCAGTACCTACGAGCAGTACTTC. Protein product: CASSLSISTYEQYF.